The source of this TCR beta chain is a study of cytomegalovirus exposure and HLA in healthy donors. Assay: immunoSEQ multiplex PCR; the TCRdb copy retains only in-frame clones and omits some. The table has around 150,000 clones, around nine tenths seen once. Study results and limitations: TCR beta chains numbering some 160 were designated cytomegalovirus-associated.

The sample holds one count of this clone. Its antigen remains unknown. The V and J ends lost 1 base and 6 bases respectively, with 10 bases between them. The length of the CDR3 is 14 residues. Per the germline V gene, CDR1 is GTSNPN and CDR2 is SVGIG (reference sequence). The receptor was derived from a woman aged 18-29 years in good health and CMV-seropositive. The source material was PBMCs. The chain uses TRBV30 and TRBJ1-6; no firm D call. The CDR3 bases are TGTGCCTGGAGTGGCCAGGCTCTTAATTCACCCCTCCACTTT. As protein: CAWSGQALNSPLHF.